A selection of T cell receptor beta chains follows, all from one sample in a study of human T cells and chemical hapten exposure. A single record per CDR3 protein comes from TCRdb applying MiXCR to the RACE reads. The sample lists 65,000 to 95,000 distinct CDR3 sequences; 8.5% to 10% were seen once. Sequencing used whole blood. All receptors come from a female donor in good health. Some clones in this sample may be carry-over from other donors' samples. Both conserved end residues are part of each CDR3. A D gene is named only where the DNA matches it firmly. Not every row has a clone size; where given, it reads once, few, many or a size class.

d_call: .
j_call: TRBJ1-1
cdr3_length: 13
v_call: TRBV6-5
clone_size: few
cdr3_aa: CASSYSLGTEAFF
cdr3_nt: TGTGCCAGCAGTTACTCGCTGGGGACTGAAGCTTTCTTT

d_call: .
j_call: TRBJ2-1
cdr3_length: 16
v_call: TRBV11-2
clone_size: many
cdr3_aa: CASSPRDGALHNEQFF
cdr3_nt: TGTGCCAGCAGCCCGAGGGACGGGGCCTTGCACAATGAGCAGTTCTTC

d_call: .
j_call: TRBJ1-5
cdr3_length: 20
v_call: TRBV7-3
clone_size: few
cdr3_aa: CASSLKAPIRRGTFNQPQHF
cdr3_nt: TGTGCCAGCAGCTTAAAGGCGCCTATACGGCGAGGGACTTTCAATCAGCCCCAGCATTTT

d_call: .
j_call: TRBJ2-1
cdr3_length: 15
v_call: TRBV7-3
clone_size: .
cdr3_aa: CASSPQGQGLNEQFF
cdr3_nt: TGTGCCAGCAGCCCCCAAGGGCAGGGTCTTAATGAGCAGTTCTTC

d_call: TRBD1
j_call: TRBJ2-1
cdr3_length: 15
v_call: TRBV6-5
clone_size: many
cdr3_aa: CASSYSGTGPNEQFF
cdr3_nt: TGTGCCAGCAGTTACTCAGGGACAGGGCCGAATGAGCAGTTCTTC

d_call: .
j_call: TRBJ1-2
cdr3_length: 16
v_call: TRBV4-2
clone_size: few
cdr3_aa: CASSQVRQSLNYGYTF
cdr3_nt: TGTGCCAGCAGCCAAGTGCGTCAGAGTTTGAACTATGGCTACACCTTC

d_call: TRBD2
j_call: TRBJ2-3
cdr3_length: 18
v_call: TRBV20-1
clone_size: many
cdr3_aa: CSAMGSSGGLLGTDTQYF
cdr3_nt: TGCAGTGCTATGGGGTCTAGCGGGGGCCTGTTGGGCACAGATACGCAGTATTTT

d_call: TRBD1
j_call: TRBJ2-2
cdr3_length: 16
v_call: TRBV6-5
clone_size: .
cdr3_aa: CASSYTAGGNTGELFF
cdr3_nt: TGTGCCAGCAGTTACACAGCAGGGGGGAACACCGGGGAGCTGTTTTTT

d_call: .
j_call: TRBJ2-2
cdr3_length: 14
v_call: TRBV6-1
clone_size: few
cdr3_aa: CASRDAGTTGELFF
cdr3_nt: TGTGCCAGCAGGGATGCAGGGACCACCGGGGAGCTGTTTTTT

d_call: TRBD1
j_call: TRBJ2-7
cdr3_length: 12
v_call: TRBV20-1
clone_size: few
cdr3_aa: CSATDRAYEQYF
cdr3_nt: TGCAGTGCTACGGACAGGGCCTACGAGCAGTACTTC

d_call: .
j_call: TRBJ2-2
cdr3_length: 13
v_call: TRBV10-3
clone_size: .
cdr3_aa: CAISEITTGELFF
cdr3_nt: TGTGCCATCAGTGAGATAACCACCGGGGAGCTGTTTTTT

d_call: .
j_call: TRBJ2-3
cdr3_length: 17
v_call: TRBV6-2/TRBV6-3
clone_size: many
cdr3_aa: CASSYPPWGSSTDTQYF
cdr3_nt: TGTGCCAGCAGTTACCCTCCTTGGGGGTCGAGCACAGATACGCAGTATTTT

d_call: .
j_call: TRBJ2-7
cdr3_length: 15
v_call: TRBV6-5
clone_size: .
cdr3_aa: CASSYSGPGGPEQYF
cdr3_nt: TGTGCCAGCAGTTACTCTGGCCCTGGGGGTCCCGAGCAGTACTTC

d_call: .
j_call: TRBJ2-2
cdr3_length: 12
v_call: TRBV12-3/TRBV12-4
clone_size: many
cdr3_aa: CASRGRALELFF
cdr3_nt: TGTGCCAGCAGGGGACGCGCGTTGGAGCTGTTTTTT

d_call: TRBD2
j_call: TRBJ2-7
cdr3_length: 15
v_call: TRBV7-2
clone_size: .
cdr3_aa: CASSSLAGGPYEQYF
cdr3_nt: TGTGCCAGCAGCTCCTTAGCGGGGGGGCCTTACGAGCAGTACTTC

d_call: TRBD1
j_call: TRBJ2-6
cdr3_length: 16
v_call: TRBV6-5
clone_size: many
cdr3_aa: CASSRDRASGANVLTF
cdr3_nt: TGTGCCAGCAGCCGGGACAGGGCCTCTGGGGCCAACGTCCTGACTTTC

d_call: .
j_call: TRBJ2-7
cdr3_length: 14
v_call: TRBV3-1
clone_size: few
cdr3_aa: CASSQRGGPYEQYF
cdr3_nt: TGTGCCAGCAGCCAGAGGGGGGGACCCTACGAGCAGTACTTC

d_call: TRBD1
j_call: TRBJ2-5
cdr3_length: 14
v_call: TRBV4-1
clone_size: few
cdr3_aa: CASSQVQGEETQYF
cdr3_nt: TGCGCCAGCAGCCAAGTACAGGGGGAGGAGACCCAGTACTTC

d_call: TRBD1
j_call: TRBJ2-2
cdr3_length: 16
v_call: TRBV5-1
clone_size: few
cdr3_aa: CASSGADRGGPGELFF
cdr3_nt: TGCGCCAGCAGCGGTGCGGACAGGGGCGGACCCGGGGAGCTGTTTTTT

d_call: TRBD1
j_call: TRBJ1-1
cdr3_length: 13
v_call: TRBV2
clone_size: many
cdr3_aa: CASSTGGSTEAFF
cdr3_nt: TGTGCCAGCAGTACAGGGGGAAGCACTGAAGCTTTCTTT

d_call: .
j_call: TRBJ1-2
cdr3_length: 13
v_call: TRBV5-4
clone_size: few
cdr3_aa: CASSPDRNYGYTF
cdr3_nt: TGTGCCAGCAGCCCGGACCGGAACTATGGCTACACCTTC

d_call: .
j_call: TRBJ2-6
cdr3_length: 16
v_call: TRBV5-1
clone_size: many
cdr3_aa: CASSLPPVSGANVLTF
cdr3_nt: TGCGCCAGCAGCTTGCCCCCGGTCTCTGGGGCCAACGTCCTGACTTTC

d_call: TRBD1
j_call: TRBJ1-1
cdr3_length: 14
v_call: TRBV13
clone_size: many
cdr3_aa: CASSLDRGVFEAFF
cdr3_nt: TGTGCCAGCAGCTTAGACAGGGGCGTGTTTGAAGCTTTCTTT

d_call: TRBD1
j_call: TRBJ1-6
cdr3_length: 15
v_call: TRBV5-4
clone_size: many
cdr3_aa: CASSYGTADNSPLHF
cdr3_nt: TGTGCCAGCAGCTACGGGACAGCCGATAATTCACCCCTCCACTTT

d_call: TRBD1
j_call: TRBJ1-1
cdr3_length: 13
v_call: TRBV9
clone_size: many
cdr3_aa: CASMGQANTEAFF
cdr3_nt: TGTGCCAGCATGGGACAGGCGAACACTGAAGCTTTCTTT

d_call: TRBD1
j_call: TRBJ1-1
cdr3_length: 15
v_call: TRBV7-9
clone_size: few
cdr3_aa: CASSMNRGFGTEAFF
cdr3_nt: TGTGCCAGCAGCATGAACAGGGGATTTGGCACTGAAGCTTTCTTT

d_call: .
j_call: TRBJ2-5
cdr3_length: 12
v_call: TRBV12-5
clone_size: many
cdr3_aa: CASGLVGETQYF
cdr3_nt: TGTGCTAGTGGTTTGGTAGGAGAGACCCAGTACTTC

d_call: .
j_call: TRBJ1-4
cdr3_length: 14
v_call: TRBV20-1
clone_size: many
cdr3_aa: CSAKGQLVNEKLFF
cdr3_nt: TGCAGTGCCAAGGGTCAGCTAGTAAATGAAAAACTGTTTTTT

d_call: TRBD1
j_call: TRBJ2-4
cdr3_length: 15
v_call: TRBV19
clone_size: .
cdr3_aa: CASSMGDSSKNIQYF
cdr3_nt: TGTGCCAGTAGTATGGGGGACAGCTCCAAAAACATTCAGTACTTC

d_call: .
j_call: TRBJ1-1
cdr3_length: 12
v_call: TRBV29-1
clone_size: many
cdr3_aa: CSVRTPPPEAFF
cdr3_nt: TGCAGCGTTCGAACCCCTCCGCCTGAAGCTTTCTTT